This T cell receptor (beta chain) is from a study of blood T cell repertoires in COVID-19. Study as a whole: Donors in the United States, Italy and Spain gave samples during acute or convalescent COVID-19. T cells, B-cell-depleted T cells, or PBMCs supplied cDNA or gDNA.

One Seattle source followed patients from active infection through their disease course. Sequencing used immunoSEQ multiplex PCR; TCRdb keeps in-frame clones, though not all of them. Of about 170,000 clones in the sample, about 83% are singletons; the top ten hold approximately 2.6%. Trimming removed 3 bases at V and 1 base at J, with 15 bases between. CDR3 length: 16 residues. Germline V gene data show CDR1 as WSHSY and CDR2 as SAAADI. V usage is TRBV10-2 and J usage is TRBJ1-1; D unresolved. This TCR came from an elderly woman with COVID-19, enrolled during active disease. Material for sequencing was peripheral blood. The CDR3 nucleotides read TGCGCCAGCAGTGATTTAGTCTCATCCTGGAACACTGAAGCTTTCTTT. Its translation is CASSDLVSSWNTEAFF.